Below, 30 T cell receptor beta chains from the same sample are listed, as sequenced in a study of blood T cell repertoires in COVID-19. The table came from immunoSEQ multiplex PCR; TCRdb's copy has only in-frame clones and leaves some out. The profile shows around 160,000 clones, roughly 83% of them singletons. The sequenced sample consisted of PBMCs or T cells enriched from blood (not recorded which). The receptors were gathered from a woman aged 60-75 years who had recovered from COVID-19.

The chain carries TRBV7-9 and TRBJ1-1; D is possibly TRBD1 (5 bases). This CDR3 has 13 amino acids. V was trimmed by 4 bases and J by 6 bases, leaving 12 bases between them. Germline values: CDR1 SEHNR, CDR2 FQNEAQ (reference sequence). As DNA, the CDR3 is TGTGCCAGCAGCTATCGTCGGGGGGCTGAAGCTTTCTTT. It yields the protein CASSYRRGAEAFF.

The chain joins TRBV11-2 to TRBJ2-5; possible D gene TRBD2, 5 bases. CDR1 and CDR2 (germline): SGHAT, FQNNGV. Trimming cost V 6 bases and J 1 base, with 9 bases left between them. The CDR3 runs 13 residues. The CDR3 here is CASRRGFQETQYF. The CDR3 region has the DNA TGTGCCAGCAGGAGAGGGTTCCAAGAGACCCAGTACTTC.

This clone showed up many times. The genes are TRBV25-1 and TRBJ2-2; 11 bases fit TRBD2. The CDR3 consists of 15 residues. CDR1 and CDR2 (germline): MGHDK, SYGVNS. Germline trimming cut 4 bases from V and 6 bases from J; bases unmatched to any gene: 4. CDR3 loop: CASSVGTSGPGELFF. The DNA of the CDR3 is TGTGCCAGCAGTGTCGGGACTAGCGGCCCCGGGGAGCTGTTTTTT. Combining the CDR3 with reference TRBV25-1 and TRBJ2-2 gives the whole variable domain EADIYQTPRYLVIGTGKKITLECSQTMGHDKMYWYQQDPGMELHLIHYSYGVNSTEKGDLSSESTVSRIRTEHFPLTLESARPSHTSQYLCASSVGTSGPGELFFGEGSRLTVL.

The chain combines TRBV5-1 with TRBJ1-2, with a tentative D call TRBD1 (5 bases). Trimming stripped 3 bases from V and 2 bases from J, with 20 bases between. CDR1 and CDR2 (germline): SGHRS, YFSETQ. The CDR3 has 17 amino acids. The CDR3 spells CASSSDSVGRGNYGYTF. The DNA for the CDR3 is TGCGCCAGCAGCTCGGATAGCGTGGGACGGGGGAACTATGGCTACACCTTC.

This chain links TRBV3-1 (or the pseudogene TRBV3-2) with TRBJ2-3; 8 bases line up with TRBD2. The CDR3 spans 15 residues. The V gene end was trimmed by 6 bases and the J gene end by 0 bases; junction bases not matched to a gene: 5. The germline V gene has CDR1 LGHDT and CDR2 YNNKEL (reference sequence). CDR3 region: CASRYSSGSTDTQYF. CDR3 DNA sequence: TGTGCCAGCAGATACTCTAGCGGGAGCACAGATACGCAGTATTTT.

This clone was observed once. This chain uses TRBV6-5 with TRBJ1-1, with 7 bases fitting TRBD1. V was pared by 8 bases and J by 11 bases, with 14 bases of the junction left unmatched. From germline, CDR1 is MNHEY and CDR2 SVGAGI. The CDR3 is made up of 13 amino acids. CDR3 sequence: CASLGQARIRAFF. The DNA of the CDR3 is TGTGCCAGCCTTGGACAGGCTAGGATTCGGGCTTTCTTT.

The chain has TRBV6-5 and TRBJ1-1, with 8 bases fitting TRBD1. The CDR3 length is 14 residues. CDR1 MNHEY and CDR2 SVGAGI come from the germline V gene. V lost 8 bases to trimming and J lost 2 bases; unmatched junction nucleotides: 7. CDR3 residues: CASLGTGLNTEAFF. The CDR3 nucleotides are TGTGCCAGCCTCGGGACAGGACTTAACACTGAAGCTTTCTTT.

The chain recombines TRBV29-1 with TRBJ2-3; 9 bases are a match to TRBD1. The germline V gene encodes CDR1 SQVTM and CDR2 ANQGSEA. The J segment lost 3 bases and the V segment lost 7 bases, leaving 8 bases of the junction unmatched. The CDR3 sequence is 14 residues long. The CDR3 protein is CSATQGAGTDTQYF. CDR3 bases: TGCAGCGCGACACAGGGGGCTGGAACAGATACGCAGTATTTT.

The V gene is TRBV11-2, the J gene TRBJ2-1; D unresolved. V lost 5 bases to trimming and J lost 6 bases, with 17 bases between them. The germline V gene encodes CDR1 SGHAT and CDR2 FQNNGV. This CDR3 region has 15 residues. The CDR3: CASSPPHYPPNEQFF. CDR3 in DNA: TGTGCCAGCAGCCCCCCCCACTACCCCCCCAATGAGCAGTTCTTC.

The chain joins TRBV12-3 or TRBV12-4 to TRBJ2-7; possibly TRBD1 for D (6 bases). The V end was cut by 5 bases, the J end by 3 bases, with 11 bases between. CDR3 length: 13 amino acids. This CDR3 reads CASSPSDSYEQYF. Written as DNA, the CDR3 is TGTGCCAGCAGTCCATCGGACAGCTACGAGCAGTACTTC.

This chain connects TRBV12-3 or TRBV12-4 to TRBJ1-5; no definite D call. The ends were cut back, 8 bases at V and 4 bases at J, with 9 bases in the middle. CDR3 length equals 12 residues. The CDR3 region is CASQRENQPQHF. The CDR3 coding sequence is TGTGCCAGCCAAAGGGAGAATCAGCCCCAGCATTTT.

The genes are TRBV28 and TRBJ2-1; 12 bases align to TRBD2. Trimming took 5 bases from V and 2 from J; bases not matched to a gene: 10. CDR3 length equals 18 residues. The germline CDR1 and CDR2 sequences are MDHEN and SYDVKM. CDR3 loop: CASSPLGSSGRAYNEQFF. The CDR3 DNA is TGTGCCAGCAGTCCCTTGGGCTCTAGCGGGAGGGCCTACAATGAGCAGTTCTTC.

The chain has TRBV10-2 and TRBJ2-2; TRBD2 matches 11 bases. The V and J ends lost 3 bases and 4 bases, in that order; junction bases with no gene match: 1. Germline assignment: CDR1 WSHSY and CDR2 SAAADI. This CDR3 contains 15 residues. The CDR3 DNA is TGCGCCAGCAGTGACGGACTAGCGGGCACCGGGGAGCTGTTTTTT. This sequence encodes CASSDGLAGTGELFF.

This clone was seen only once. The chain carries TRBV10-1 and TRBJ2-5; possibly TRBD2 for D (5 bases). CDR3 length equals 14 residues. Germline CDR1 and CDR2: WNHNN and SYGVQD (reference sequence). V was cut by 0 bases and J by 1 base, with 6 bases left in between. The CDR3 sequence: CASSESAGQETQYF. CDR3 coding DNA: TGCGCCAGCAGTGAGTCCGCGGGCCAAGAGACCCAGTACTTC.

The chain recombines TRBV5-1 with TRBJ2-2; 7 bases map to TRBD2. V was pared by 4 bases and J by 6 bases, with 6 bases of the junction left unmatched. Germline lookup yields CDR1 SGHRS and CDR2 YFSETQ. The CDR3 contains 14 residues. Written as DNA, the CDR3 is TGCGCCAGCAGCACGTTACTAGCGCCCGGGGAGCTGTTTTTT. It codes for CASSTLLAPGELFF.

This chain links TRBV5-4 with TRBJ1-2, with D unresolved. With 4 bases removed from V and 4 bases from J, the gap between germline ends came to 17 bases. Per germline, CDR1 SGHNT and CDR2 YYREEE (reference sequence). The CDR3 is made up of 15 amino acids. Here the CDR3 DNA reads TGTGCCAGCAGCCAAGACATCCTTAGAACCTATGGCTACACCTTC. This translates into CASSQDILRTYGYTF.

V and J are TRBV18 and TRBJ1-1; no firm D call. V lost 3 bases and J lost 0, with 11 bases in between. CDR3 length equals 15 residues. Per germline, CDR1 KGHSH and CDR2 LQKENI. CDR3 DNA sequence: TGTGCCAGCTCACCCCCCGGTCCCGTGAACACTGAAGCTTTCTTT. Translating it yields CASSPPGPVNTEAFF.

The V gene is TRBV12-3 or TRBV12-4, the J gene TRBJ2-1, with D unresolved. The V end was cut by 9 bases, the J end by 11 bases, with 20 bases between. The CDR3 length is 13 residues. CDR3 sequence reads: CASCPGLVVKQFF. The CDR3 coding sequence is TGTGCCAGTTGCCCCGGGTTGGTGGTTAAGCAGTTCTTC.

The chain recombines TRBV5-4 with TRBJ2-1; the D gene is possibly TRBD2 (5 bases). The germline gives CDR1 SGHNT, CDR2 YYREEE (reference sequence). With 1 base removed from V and 0 bases from J, the gap between germline ends came to 8 bases. The CDR3 runs 15 residues. CDR3 residues: CASSLSGSSYNEQFF. The CDR3 DNA is TGTGCCAGCAGCTTGAGTGGGAGCTCCTACAATGAGCAGTTCTTC.

This chain links TRBV2 with TRBJ1-6; 8 nucleotides line up with TRBD1. The germline V gene encodes CDR1 SNHLY and CDR2 FYNNEI. This CDR3 has 15 amino acids. The V gene end was trimmed by 2 bases and the J gene end by 9 bases; junction bases not matched to a gene: 6. CDR3 in amino acids: CASSELDRGTSPLHF. CDR3 DNA sequence: TGTGCCAGCAGTGAACTTGACAGGGGAACTTCACCCCTCCACTTT.

The chain recombines TRBV4-1 with TRBJ1-3, with D tentatively TRBD1 (5 bases). The V end lost 0 bases, the J end lost 2 bases, and 11 bases lay between the germline ends. The CDR3 loop spans 16 amino acids. Germline V gives CDR1 MGHRA, CDR2 YSYEKL. CDR3 coding DNA: TGCGCCAGCAGCCAAGATCCAGGGATCGCTGGAAACACCATATATTTT. Protein: CASSQDPGIAGNTIYF.

The chain links TRBV7-9 to TRBJ2-6; weak D call: TRBD1 (6 bases). From germline, CDR1 is SEHNR and CDR2 FQNEAQ (reference sequence). CDR3 length: 17 amino acids. The V end lost 3 bases, the J end lost 2 bases, and 14 bases lay between the germline ends. CDR3 nucleotide sequence: TGTGCCAGCAGCTTTCGGATGCCAGGGGCTGGGGCCAACGTCCTGACTTTC. Amino acid sequence: CASSFRMPGAGANVLTF.

The chain is built from TRBV7-9 and TRBJ2-5; D is perhaps TRBD1 (5 bases). Germline CDR1 and CDR2: SEHNR and FQNEAQ (reference sequence). This CDR3 is built from 15 residues. With 2 bases removed from V and 4 bases from J, the gap between germline ends came to 14 bases. CDR3 region: CASSLYMGRRETQYF. The CDR3 DNA is TGTGCCAGCAGCTTATATATGGGGCGAAGAGAGACCCAGTACTTC.

This chain joins TRBV15 and TRBJ2-1; D may be TRBD1 (5 bases). CDR1 LNHNV and CDR2 YYDKDF come from the germline V gene (reference sequence). CDR3 size: 17 residues. V was trimmed by 1 base and J by 0 bases, leaving 13 bases between them. CDR3 residues: CATSRAWGQRSYNEQFF. CDR3 DNA sequence: TGTGCCACCAGCAGAGCCTGGGGCCAGCGCTCCTACAATGAGCAGTTCTTC.

This clone was recorded once. The chain couples TRBV28 to TRBJ1-2; D not certain. Germline V gene sequence: CDR1 MDHEN, CDR2 SYDVKM. This CDR3 is 11 amino acids long. Trimming cost V 7 bases and J 8 bases, with 11 bases left between them. CDR3 loop: CASNPGFGYTF. CDR3 bases: TGTGCCAGCAATCCGGGGTTCGGCTACACCTTC.

This sequence joins TRBV28 and TRBJ2-3; no clear D. The CDR3 is 12 amino acids. Germline CDR1 is MDHEN and CDR2 is SYDVKM. V was shortened by 3 bases and J by 3 bases, with 4 bases between the two germline ends. CDR3 sequence: CASSLETDTQYF. The CDR3 nucleotides read TGTGCCAGCAGTTTGGAGACAGATACGCAGTATTTT.

This clone was observed a few times. V and J are TRBV28 and TRBJ1-4; perhaps TRBD1 as D (6 bases). V shed 2 bases and J shed 8 bases, with 6 bases lying between them. This CDR3 is built from 12 residues. CDR1 is MDHEN, CDR2 SYDVKM, per germline. CDR3 amino acids: CASSLQGEKLFF. The DNA of the CDR3 is TGTGCCAGCAGTTTACAGGGGGAAAAACTGTTTTTT.

The rearrangement joins TRBV4-1 to TRBJ1-5, with D unresolved. Looked up from germline, CDR1 is MGHRA and CDR2 is YSYEKL. CDR3 size: 16 residues. The V end lost 0 bases, the J end lost 1 base, and 10 bases lay between the germline ends. The CDR3 DNA sequence: TGCGCCAGCAGCCAAGATACCGCCAGAAGCAATCAGCCCCAGCATTTT. The encoded protein is CASSQDTARSNQPQHF.

This chain links TRBV7-6 with TRBJ2-7; 8 positions agree with TRBD1. V gave up 5 bases and J gave up 2 bases; unmatched junction bases: 8. Germline lookup yields CDR1 SGHVS and CDR2 FNYEAQ. The CDR3 totals 15 residues. The CDR3 nucleotides read TGTGCCAGCAGCCCCGGGACAGGTCCTCCCTACGAGCAGTACTTC. Protein product: CASSPGTGPPYEQYF.

The chain combines TRBV10-2 with TRBJ1-3; TRBD1 aligns across 7 bases. Per the germline V gene, CDR1 is WSHSY and CDR2 is SAAADI. V lost 6 bases, J lost 3 bases, and 5 bases stayed unmatched. The CDR3 runs 14 residues. The chain's CDR3 is CASSRGTDGNTIYF. DNA of the CDR3: TGCGCCAGCAGCAGGGGGACAGATGGAAACACCATATATTTT.